This TCR beta chain emerged from a study of T-cell reconstitution after alpha-beta-depleted transplantation in children. Study observations and caveats: T-cell numbers and diversity one year post-transplant derived largely from freshly generated T cells.

This clonotype was observed a single time. Antigen: not known. Unique molecular identifiers tagged the TCRbeta library. TCRdb re-called the PCR reads through MiXCR, storing one row per CDR3 protein. This table has 610,000 or so distinct CDR3 sequences, around 27% appearing once. The germline CDR1 and CDR2 sequences are SGHRS and YFSETQ. The CDR3 is 14 residues long. The V end was cut by 1 base, the J end by 3 bases, with 11 bases between. The chain employs TRBV5-1 and TRBJ2-7; weak D call: TRBD2 (5 bases). The sequence was collected from a boy in the first two years of life with Wiskott-Aldrich syndrome, due to receive a stem cell transplant. Here the sequenced sample was PBMCs, taken before TCRalphabeta/CD19-depleted stem cell transplant. As DNA, the CDR3 is TGCGCCAGCAGCTTGACTAGGTCTGACTACGAGCAGTACTTC. This translates into CASSLTRSDYEQYF. The full variable domain, completed using reference TRBV5-1 and TRBJ2-7, is KAGVTQTPRYLIKTRGQQVTLSCSPISGHRSVSWYQQTPGQGLQFLFEYFSETQRNKGNFPGRFSGRQFSNSRSEMNVSTLELGDSALYLCASSLTRSDYEQYFGPGTRLTVT.